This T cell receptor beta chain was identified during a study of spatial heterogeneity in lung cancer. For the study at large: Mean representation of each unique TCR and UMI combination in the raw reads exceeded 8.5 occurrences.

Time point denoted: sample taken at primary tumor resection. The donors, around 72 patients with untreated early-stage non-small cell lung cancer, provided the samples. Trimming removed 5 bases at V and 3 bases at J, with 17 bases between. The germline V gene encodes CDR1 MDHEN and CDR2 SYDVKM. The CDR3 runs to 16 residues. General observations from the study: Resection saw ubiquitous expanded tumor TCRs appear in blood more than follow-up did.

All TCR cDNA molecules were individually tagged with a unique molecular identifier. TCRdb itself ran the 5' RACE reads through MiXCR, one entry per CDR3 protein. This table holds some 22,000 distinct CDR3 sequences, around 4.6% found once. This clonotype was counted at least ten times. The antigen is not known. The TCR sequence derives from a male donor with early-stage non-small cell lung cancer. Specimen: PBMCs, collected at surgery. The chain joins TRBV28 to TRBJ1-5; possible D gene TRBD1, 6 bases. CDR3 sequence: CASSQTRGRPNQPQHF. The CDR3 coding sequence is TGTGCCAGCAGTCAAACCAGGGGTAGACCCAATCAGCCCCAGCATTTT.